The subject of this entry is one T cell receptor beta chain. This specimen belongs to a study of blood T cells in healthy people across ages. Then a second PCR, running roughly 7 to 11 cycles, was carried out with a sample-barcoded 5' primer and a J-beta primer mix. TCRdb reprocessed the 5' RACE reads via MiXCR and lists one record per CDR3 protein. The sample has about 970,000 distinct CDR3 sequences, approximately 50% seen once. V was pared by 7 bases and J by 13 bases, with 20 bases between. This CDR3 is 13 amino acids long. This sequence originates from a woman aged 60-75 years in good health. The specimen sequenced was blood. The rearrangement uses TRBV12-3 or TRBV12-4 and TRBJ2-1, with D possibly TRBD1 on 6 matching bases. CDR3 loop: CASKPQGWETQFF. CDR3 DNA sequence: TGTGCCAGCAAACCACAGGGTTGGGAGACCCAGTTCTTC.